Described below is a single TCR beta chain sequence and its context. Its antigen is undetermined. Sequencing used immunoSEQ v3. Using immunoSEQ multiplex PCR, the repertoire was profiled, and TCRdb retains in-frame clones only, with some absent. The sample contains 20,000 to 25,000 clones, around 81% of which appear only once. The entry originates in a study of TIL therapy for anti-PD-1-resistant metastatic lung cancer. Turning to the study itself: Tumors carried a median about 1.5 non-synonymous mutations per megabase. Findings and caveats of the study: Patients were highly selected, enriched for treatment-naive, never-smoker and oncogene-addicted cases. TIL clonotype persistence in blood showed no apparent association with response.

Time point: pre-treatment sample, taken before nivolumab and TIL therapy. The sample in question was blood, obtained at baseline. The clonotype originates from a person between 30 and 79 years old with non-small cell lung cancer.

CDR3 in amino acids: CASSSSHGSYEQYF. CDR3 DNA sequence: TGTGCCAGCAGCTCGTCTCACGGGAGCTACGAGCAGTACTTC. J is TRBJ2-7 and V is TRBV11-3; weak D call: TRBD2 (6 bases). CDR3 length: 14 residues. The germline V gene encodes CDR1 SGHNT and CDR2 YENEEA. V lost 4 bases, J lost 3 bases, and 13 bases lay in between.